One sample yielded the 9 T cell receptor beta chains listed below, sequenced in a study of T cells in Graves' hyperthyroidism and ophthalmopathy. The CDR3 regions of TCR beta were amplified from RNA transcripts. RT-PCR in the first round (using the HTBI primer set) targeted the TCR CDR3. TCRdb processed the multiplex PCR reads anew with MiXCR; each CDR3 protein has one entry. The sample has some 200,000 distinct CDR3 sequences, 15% to 20% seen once; the top ten hold around 50%. Sequenced input: blood. The receptor source for this set is a man aged 50-59 years with Graves' hyperthyroidism.

This chain connects TRBV4-1 to TRBJ2-7, with unresolved D. The V gene lost 1 base and the J gene lost 3 bases, with 13 bases spanning the gap. Germline assignment: CDR1 MGHRA and CDR2 YSYEKL. The CDR3 extends over 15 amino acids. DNA for the CDR3: TGCGCCAGCAGCCAAGTAGGGCAGAGCCTCTACGAGCAGTACTTC. Residues: CASSQVGQSLYEQYF.

The sample holds many counts of this clonotype. The chain links TRBV12-5 to TRBJ1-1, with a weak D call TRBD1 (5 bases). CDR1 is LGHNT and CDR2 is FRNRAP in the germline V gene. This CDR3 has 11 residues. The chain's CDR3 is CVIDRNTEAFF. In nucleotides, the CDR3 is TGTGTAATAGACAGGAACACTGAAGCTTTCTTT.

This clonotype occurred many times. The rearrangement uses TRBV4-3 and TRBJ2-2, with 12 nucleotides matching TRBD1. V dropped 0 bases and J dropped 4; count of bases not matched to a gene: 3. The CDR3 is made up of 17 amino acids. Looked up from germline, CDR1 is LGHNA and CDR2 is YSLEER. CDR3: CASSQEAGQGATGELFF. The CDR3, as DNA: TGCGCCAGCAGCCAAGAGGCGGGACAGGGGGCCACCGGGGAGCTGTTTTTT.

A word on this clonotype: This may arise from a read error, as a much more abundant clone is one base away. The CDR3 DNA sequence: TGTGTCAGCAGCCCGGGGACAGCTTCTAGCACAGATACGCAGTATTTT. Translated: CVSSPGTASSTDTQYF. This chain connects TRBV7-9 to TRBJ2-3; 7 bases match TRBD1. The CDR3 has 16 residues. Germline assignment: CDR1 SEHNR and CDR2 FQNEAQ (reference sequence).

This clonotype was counted at least ten times. The J gene is TRBJ2-7, the V gene TRBV5-1, with D perhaps TRBD1 (5 bases). The germline V gene has CDR1 SGHRS and CDR2 YFSETQ. This CDR3 contains 14 residues. V lost 0 bases and J 5 bases, leaving 12 bases between the germline ends. CDR3 sequence reads: CASSLGGAENEQYF. As DNA, the CDR3 is TGCGCCAGCAGCTTGGGTGGGGCGGAGAACGAGCAGTACTTC.

The sample holds many counts of this clonotype. The genes are TRBV7-9 and TRBJ2-1, with D perhaps assigned TRBD1 or TRBD2 (5 bases each). Trimming pared 1 base from V and 2 bases from J, leaving 15 bases between. Germline V CDR1 and CDR2: SEHNR, FQNEAQ (reference sequence). The CDR3 has 17 amino acids. Here the CDR3 DNA reads TGTGCCAGCAGCTTAGGACCCGGGGCGGTCACCTACAATGAGCAGTTCTTC. As protein: CASSLGPGAVTYNEQFF.

The CDR3 sequence: CAWSVRVGLSSAYEQYF. The DNA for the CDR3 is TGTGCCTGGAGTGTACGCGTCGGCCTATCTAGCGCCTACGAGCAGTACTTC. This chain connects TRBV30 to TRBJ2-7, with a tentative D call TRBD2 (6 bases). The ends were cut back, 0 bases at V and 2 bases at J, with 20 bases in the middle. The germline CDR1 and CDR2 sequences are GTSNPN and SVGIG (reference sequence). The CDR3 covers 17 residues.

Many counts were recorded for this clonotype. The gene calls are TRBV5-1 and TRBJ2-5; TRBD2 agrees at 7 bases. This CDR3 spans 12 amino acids. The germline gives CDR1 SGHRS, CDR2 YFSETQ. J was trimmed by 13 bases and V by 1 base; bases with no gene match: 7. CDR3 amino acids: CASSLRGLEPYF. The CDR3 DNA sequence: TGCGCCAGCAGCTTGAGAGGACTAGAACCGTACTTC.

The chain couples TRBV12-3 or TRBV12-4 to TRBJ2-4; no firm D call. The CDR3 is 12 residues long. Deletions cut 3 bases from V and 8 bases from J, with 8 bases between. The CDR3 DNA follows: TGTGCCAGCAGTTTTGGTGGGGACATTCAGTACTTC. Protein sequence: CASSFGGDIQYF.